The 9 T cell receptor beta chains listed next were all sequenced from one sample in a study of T-cell memory formation after mild COVID-19. TCRdb re-derived calls from the 5' RACE reads in MiXCR, one entry per CDR3 protein. The data hold tens of thousands of distinct CDR3 sequences, with roughly 14% observed a single time. Sequencing input: PBMCs or a T cell subset sorted from them (not recorded which). The receptor set was obtained from an adult woman who had mild COVID-19 (a few samples of this study predate the infection). Cell type and time point are not known.

The sample holds a few counts of this clonotype. V usage is TRBV27 and J usage is TRBJ2-2; 10 nucleotides match TRBD1. Trimming took 4 bases from V and 1 from J; bases not matched to a gene: 6. CDR3 length equals 17 residues. Germline V CDR1 and CDR2: MNHEY, SMNVEV (reference sequence). The CDR3: CASSWTGGSLNTGELFF. Written as DNA, the CDR3 is TGTGCCAGCAGTTGGACAGGGGGTTCCCTGAACACCGGGGAGCTGTTTTTT.

This clonotype was seen only a few times. CDR3 protein: CASRTGNQPQHF. Here the CDR3 DNA reads TGTGCCAGTAGGACAGGTAATCAGCCCCAGCATTTT. V usage is TRBV19 and J usage is TRBJ1-5; a weak D match, TRBD1 (6 bases). V lost 6 bases, J lost 4 bases, and 7 bases lay in between. The CDR3 sequence is 12 residues long. The germline V gene has CDR1 LNHDA and CDR2 SQIVND (reference sequence).

The chain is built from TRBV5-1 and TRBJ2-2, with D perhaps matching TRBD1 (5 bases). Germline loops: CDR1 SGHRS, CDR2 YFSETQ. Trimming removed 0 bases at V and 3 bases at J, with 6 bases between. The CDR3 contains 14 residues. Here the CDR3 DNA reads TGCGCCAGCAGCTTGGGACAGCACACCGGGGAGCTGTTTTTT. Amino acids: CASSLGQHTGELFF.

This clonotype has just a few counts. The V call is TRBV6-2 or TRBV6-3, the J call TRBJ2-7, with D maybe TRBD2 (5 bases). The CDR3 sequence is 14 residues long. V dropped 6 bases and J dropped 2 bases, with 14 bases sitting between them. Per germline, CDR1 MNHEY and CDR2 SVGEGT. The CDR3 reads CASRYGGSTYEQYF. CDR3 nucleotides: TGTGCCAGCAGGTACGGCGGGTCTACCTACGAGCAGTACTTC.

This chain connects TRBV4-1 to TRBJ1-2; D is unclear. The CDR3 spans 17 residues. Germline CDR1 MGHRA, CDR2 YSYEKL. V lost 1 base and J lost 6, with 21 bases in between. CDR3 amino acids: CASSQVRFAPSSDGYTF. The CDR3 bases are TGCGCCAGCAGCCAAGTGAGATTTGCCCCCTCGTCCGATGGCTACACCTTC.

This clonotype was observed a handful of times. The gene calls are TRBV4-3 and TRBJ1-2, with 9 bases matching TRBD1. CDR1 is LGHNA and CDR2 is YSLEER in the germline V gene. J was trimmed by 2 bases and V by 1 base; bases with no gene match: 11. This CDR3 is 18 amino acids long. The CDR3 nucleotides are TGCGCCAGCAGCCAAGTGTGGGGGATTGGGACAGGGAACTATGGCTACACCTTC. Its protein is CASSQVWGIGTGNYGYTF.

This clonotype has at least ten counts. The CDR3 reads CSARDWGPTGVNTEAFF. CDR3 sequence (DNA): TGCAGTGCTAGAGATTGGGGCCCTACTGGGGTGAACACTGAAGCTTTCTTT. V gene TRBV20-1 combines with J gene TRBJ1-1, with D possibly matching TRBD1 (5 bases). This CDR3 spans 17 amino acids. Germline V CDR1 and CDR2: DFQATT, SNEGSKA (reference sequence). The V end lost 0 bases, the J end lost 0 bases, and 17 bases lay between the germline ends.

This clonotype was counted only a few times. This chain joins TRBV7-9 and TRBJ2-1; 7 bases align to TRBD1. Germline CDR1 is SEHNR and CDR2 is FQNEAQ (reference sequence). V dropped 5 bases and J dropped 4; count of bases not matched to a gene: 11. CDR3 size: 16 residues. This CDR3 is CASSPTSGGHYNEQFF. CDR3 nucleotide sequence: TGTGCCAGCAGCCCCACGTCAGGGGGTCATTACAATGAGCAGTTCTTC.

The chain couples TRBV10-3 to TRBJ2-3, with 13 positions matching TRBD2. J was trimmed by 8 bases and V by 6 bases; bases with no gene match: 11. This CDR3 region has 16 residues. Germline CDR1 reads ENHRY; CDR2 reads SYGVKD. The CDR3 loop is CAISPTSGGAVGTQYF. In DNA form, the CDR3 reads TGTGCCATCAGCCCTACTAGCGGGGGGGCTGTCGGTACGCAGTATTTT.